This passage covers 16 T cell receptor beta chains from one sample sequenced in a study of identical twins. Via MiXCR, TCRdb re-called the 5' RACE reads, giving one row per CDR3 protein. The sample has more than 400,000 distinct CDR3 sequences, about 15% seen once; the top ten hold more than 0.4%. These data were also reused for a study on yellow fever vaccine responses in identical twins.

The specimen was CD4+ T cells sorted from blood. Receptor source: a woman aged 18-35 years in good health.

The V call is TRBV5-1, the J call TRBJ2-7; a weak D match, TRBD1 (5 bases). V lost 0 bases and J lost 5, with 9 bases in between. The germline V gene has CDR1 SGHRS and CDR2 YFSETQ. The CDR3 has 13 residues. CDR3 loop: CASSLGQGNEQYV. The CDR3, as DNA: TGCGCCAGCAGCTTGGGTCAGGGAAACGAGCAGTACGTC.

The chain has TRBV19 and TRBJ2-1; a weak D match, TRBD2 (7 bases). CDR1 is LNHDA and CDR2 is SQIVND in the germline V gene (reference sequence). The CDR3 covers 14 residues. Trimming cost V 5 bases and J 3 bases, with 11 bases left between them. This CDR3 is CASSRGDNYNEQFF. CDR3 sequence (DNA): TGTGCCAGTAGTCGGGGGGACAACTACAATGAGCAGTTCTTC.

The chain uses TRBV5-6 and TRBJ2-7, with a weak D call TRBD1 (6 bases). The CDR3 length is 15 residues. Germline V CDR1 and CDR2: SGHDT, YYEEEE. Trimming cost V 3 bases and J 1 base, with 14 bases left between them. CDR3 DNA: TGTGCCAGCAGCTCCTACGGGACAAATTCCTACGAGCAGTACTTC. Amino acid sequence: CASSSYGTNSYEQYF.

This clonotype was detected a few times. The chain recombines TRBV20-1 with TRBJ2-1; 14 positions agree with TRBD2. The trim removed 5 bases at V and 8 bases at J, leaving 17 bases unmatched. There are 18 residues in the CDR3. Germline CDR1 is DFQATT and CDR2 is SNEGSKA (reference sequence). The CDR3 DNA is TGCAGTGCTCCGGGACTAGCGGGAGTACCCAACAACTGGGATGAGCAGTTCTTC. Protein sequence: CSAPGLAGVPNNWDEQFF.

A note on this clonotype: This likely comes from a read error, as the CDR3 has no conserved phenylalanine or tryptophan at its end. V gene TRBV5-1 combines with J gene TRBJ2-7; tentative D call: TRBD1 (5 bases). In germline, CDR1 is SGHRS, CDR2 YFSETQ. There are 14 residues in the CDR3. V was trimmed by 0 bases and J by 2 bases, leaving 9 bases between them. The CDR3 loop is CASSLGGRPYEQYI. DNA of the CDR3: TGCGCCAGCAGCTTGGGGGGCAGGCCCTACGAGCAGTACATC.

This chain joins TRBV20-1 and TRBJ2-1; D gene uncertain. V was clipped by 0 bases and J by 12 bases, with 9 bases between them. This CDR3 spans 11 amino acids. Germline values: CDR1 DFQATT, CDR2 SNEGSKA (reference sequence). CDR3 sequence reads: CSARDPPGQFF. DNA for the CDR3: TGCAGTGCTAGAGACCCCCCGGGGCAGTTCTTC.

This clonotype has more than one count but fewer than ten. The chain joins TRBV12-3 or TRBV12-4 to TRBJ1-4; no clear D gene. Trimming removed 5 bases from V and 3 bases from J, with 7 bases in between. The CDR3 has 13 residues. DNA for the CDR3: TGTGCCAGCAGTAAGCGGGCTAATGAAAAACTGTTTTTT. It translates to CASSKRANEKLFF.

The CDR3 DNA reads TGTGCCAGCAGTACCGGGACTAGTGTCTACGAGCACTACGTC. This translates into CASSTGTSVYEHYV. The V and J genes are TRBV28 and TRBJ2-7; 8 bases align to TRBD2. This CDR3 spans 14 amino acids. From germline, CDR1 is MDHEN and CDR2 SYDVKM.

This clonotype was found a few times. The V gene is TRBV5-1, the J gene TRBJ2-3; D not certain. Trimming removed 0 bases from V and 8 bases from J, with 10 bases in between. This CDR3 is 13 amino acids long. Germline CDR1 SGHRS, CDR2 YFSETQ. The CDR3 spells CASSLVTHGTQYF. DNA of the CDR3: TGCGCCAGCAGCTTGGTAACTCACGGTACGCAGTATTTT.

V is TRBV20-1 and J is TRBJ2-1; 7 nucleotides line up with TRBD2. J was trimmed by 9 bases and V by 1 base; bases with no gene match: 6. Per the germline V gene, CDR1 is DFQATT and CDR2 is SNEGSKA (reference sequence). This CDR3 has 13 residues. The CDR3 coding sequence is TGCAGTGCTAGAGCCACTAGCGCTGGTGAGCAGTTCTTC. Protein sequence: CSARATSAGEQFF.

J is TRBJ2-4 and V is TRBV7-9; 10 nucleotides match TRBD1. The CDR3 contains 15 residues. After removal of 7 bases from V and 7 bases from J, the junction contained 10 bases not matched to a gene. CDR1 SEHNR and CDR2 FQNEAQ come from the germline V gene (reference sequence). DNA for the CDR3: TGTGCCAGCACGCCAAAGGGGACAGGGGTTAACATTCAGTACTTC. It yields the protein CASTPKGTGVNIQYF.

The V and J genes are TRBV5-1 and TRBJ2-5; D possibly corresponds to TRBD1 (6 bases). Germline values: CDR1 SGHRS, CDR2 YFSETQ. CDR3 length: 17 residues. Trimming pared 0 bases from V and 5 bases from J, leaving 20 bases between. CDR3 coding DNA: TGCGCCAGCAGCTTGGGTAGAGGGCAGGGGCCGGTGGAGACCCAGTACTTC. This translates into CASSLGRGQGPVETQYF.

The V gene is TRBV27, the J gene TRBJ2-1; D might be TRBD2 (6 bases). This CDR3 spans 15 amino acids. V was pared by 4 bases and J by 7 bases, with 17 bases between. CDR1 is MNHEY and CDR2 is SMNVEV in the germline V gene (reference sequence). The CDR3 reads CASSYPGSGGNEQFF. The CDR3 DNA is TGTGCCAGCAGTTACCCGGGTAGCGGCGGGAATGAGCAGTTCTTC.

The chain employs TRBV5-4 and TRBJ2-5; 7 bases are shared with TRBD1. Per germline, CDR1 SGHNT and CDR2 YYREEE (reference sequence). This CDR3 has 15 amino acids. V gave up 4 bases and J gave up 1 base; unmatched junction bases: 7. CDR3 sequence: CASSADRAFQETQYF. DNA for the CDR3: TGTGCCAGCAGCGCCGACAGGGCTTTCCAAGAGACCCAGTACTTC.

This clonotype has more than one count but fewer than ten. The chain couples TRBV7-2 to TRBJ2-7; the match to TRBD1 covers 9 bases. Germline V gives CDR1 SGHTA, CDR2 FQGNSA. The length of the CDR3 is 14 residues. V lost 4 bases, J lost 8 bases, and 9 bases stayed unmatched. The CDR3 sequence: CASSSGTGLVKQYF. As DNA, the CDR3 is TGTGCCAGCAGCTCCGGGACAGGGTTGGTTAAGCAGTACTTC. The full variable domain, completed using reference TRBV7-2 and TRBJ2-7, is GAGVSQSPSNKVTEKGKDVELRCDPISGHTALYWYRQSLGQGLEFLIYFQGNSAPDKSGLPSDRFSAERTGGSVSTLTIQRTQQEDSAVYLCASSSGTGLVKQYFGPGTRLTVT.

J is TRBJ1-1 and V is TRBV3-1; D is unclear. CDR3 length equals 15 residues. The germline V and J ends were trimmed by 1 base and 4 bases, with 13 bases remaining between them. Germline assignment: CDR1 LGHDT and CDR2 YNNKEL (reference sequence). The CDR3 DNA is TGTGCCAGCAGCCAAGCTGCGACTGTGGTCACTGAAGCTTTCTTT. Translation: CASSQAATVVTEAFF.